These T cell receptor beta chains were read from a single sample in a study of T cell responses to AZD1222 COVID-19 vaccine. Generated by immunoSEQ multiplex PCR, the TCRdb table keeps only in-frame clones and is missing some. The data show 150,000 to 200,000 clones, with about nine tenths seen just once and 2.5% to 3% held by the top ten. Here the sequenced sample was peripheral blood, taken on day 0 of MenACWY control vaccination. These receptors originate from an adult in good health. Both conserved end residues are part of each CDR3. D genes are given only for firm matches. Clone size is given for some rows only: seen once, a few or many times, or a class if the clone is expanded.

size: NA; V: TRBV16; D: NA; J: TRBJ2-1; DNA: TGTGCCAGCAGCCTCAATAGTGCGAAGGAGCGGTTCTTC; CDR3: CASSLNSAKERFF
size: NA; V: TRBV24-1; D: NA; J: TRBJ1-1; DNA: TGTGCCACCAGTGATTCCGGGAGCACTGAAGCTTTCTTT; CDR3: CATSDSGSTEAFF
size: NA; V: TRBV9; D: TRBD1; J: TRBJ1-3; DNA: TGTGCCAGCAGTCAAATCGGACAGGGTGACACCATATATTTT; CDR3: CASSQIGQGDTIYF
size: once; V: TRBV19; D: TRBD1; J: TRBJ2-3; DNA: TGTGCCAGTAGAGGGGGACAGTACACAGATACGCAGTATTTT; CDR3: CASRGGQYTDTQYF
size: NA; V: TRBV6-5; D: TRBD1; J: TRBJ2-7; DNA: TGTGCCAGCAGCACCGGGACAGGGGGATCCGAGCAGTACTTC; CDR3: CASSTGTGGSEQYF
size: NA; V: TRBV30; D: NA; J: TRBJ1-4; DNA: TGTGCCTGGGGAAGGAGGAGCCTTAATGAAAAACTGTTTTTT; CDR3: CAWGRRSLNEKLFF
size: NA; V: TRBV6-5; D: NA; J: TRBJ2-7; DNA: TGTGCCAGCAGTTACTCGGGGGGTGTAAGCCACGAGCAGTACTTC; CDR3: CASSYSGGVSHEQYF
size: NA; V: TRBV6-5; D: TRBD1; J: TRBJ2-7; DNA: TGTGCCAGCAGTCTAGGGACAGATTCCTACGAGCAGTACTTC; CDR3: CASSLGTDSYEQYF
size: NA; V: TRBV13; D: NA; J: TRBJ1-2; DNA: TGTGCCAGCAGCCTCGGCTCCTCTGGCTACACCTTC; CDR3: CASSLGSSGYTF
size: NA; V: TRBV27; D: NA; J: TRBJ1-5; DNA: TGTGCCAGCAGTTTAGTCGGGGGGAATCAGCCCCAGCATTTT; CDR3: CASSLVGGNQPQHF
size: NA; V: TRBV27; D: NA; J: TRBJ2-7; DNA: TGTGCCAGCAGTCACGGGAGCTCCTACGAGCAGTACTTC; CDR3: CASSHGSSYEQYF
size: NA; V: TRBV7-2; D: TRBD1; J: TRBJ2-3; DNA: TGTGCCAGCAGCACACGGACAGGGTACGATACGCAGTATTTT; CDR3: CASSTRTGYDTQYF
size: NA; V: TRBV5-1; D: NA; J: TRBJ1-4; DNA: TGCGCCAGCAGCCGGGAGGAGAATGAAAAACTGTTTTTT; CDR3: CASSREENEKLFF
size: NA; V: TRBV30; D: NA; J: TRBJ2-1; DNA: TGTGCCTGGTCCCTAGTCAATGAGCAGTTCTTC; CDR3: CAWSLVNEQFF
size: NA; V: TRBV6-2/TRBV6-3; D: NA; J: TRBJ2-4; DNA: TGTGCCAGCAGCGACAATACAGTACTAGCCAAAAACATTCAGTACTTC; CDR3: CASSDNTVLAKNIQYF
size: NA; V: TRBV28; D: TRBD1; J: TRBJ2-1; DNA: TGTGCCAGCAGCCCCGGACAGGGCCACGGGAATGAGCAGTTCTTC; CDR3: CASSPGQGHGNEQFF
size: once; V: TRBV24-1; D: TRBD2; J: TRBJ2-1; DNA: TGTGCCACCAGTGACCCCAGCGGGGGGGGGTACAATGAGCAGTTCTTC; CDR3: CATSDPSGGGYNEQFF
size: NA; V: TRBV7-9; D: TRBD1; J: TRBJ1-1; DNA: TGTGCCAGCGAACAGACAGGGGAGTACACTGAAGCTTTCTTT; CDR3: CASEQTGEYTEAFF
size: NA; V: TRBV13; D: NA; J: TRBJ1-1; DNA: TGTGCCAGCAGCTCTTCACAGTTAGTTAACACTGAAGCTTTCTTT; CDR3: CASSSSQLVNTEAFF
size: few; V: TRBV6-5; D: TRBD1; J: TRBJ2-7; DNA: TGTGCCAGCACTGCCGGGACAGGGGGATCCTACGAGCAGTACTTC; CDR3: CASTAGTGGSYEQYF
size: few; V: TRBV19; D: NA; J: TRBJ1-1; DNA: TGTGCCAGTAAGGGGGACGGGGGGCGGAACACTGAAGCTTTCTTT; CDR3: CASKGDGGRNTEAFF
size: NA; V: TRBV3-1/TRBV3-2; D: NA; J: TRBJ1-5; DNA: TGTGCCAGCAGTCAGACATCGAGCAATCAGCCCCAGCATTTT; CDR3: CASSQTSSNQPQHF
size: NA; V: TRBV27; D: NA; J: TRBJ2-6; DNA: TGTGCCAGCAGTCCGGGGCCGTTTGGGGCCAACGTCCTGACTTTC; CDR3: CASSPGPFGANVLTF
size: NA; V: TRBV6-1; D: NA; J: TRBJ2-1; DNA: TGTGCCAGCAGTGAAGTCGGGCCCTGGAATGAGCAGTTCTTC; CDR3: CASSEVGPWNEQFF
size: once; V: TRBV3-1/TRBV3-2; D: TRBD2; J: TRBJ2-3; DNA: TGTGCCAGCAGCCAAGCCCCTAGCGGGGGTCGCACAGATACGCAGTATTTT; CDR3: CASSQAPSGGRTDTQYF
size: NA; V: TRBV9; D: TRBD1; J: TRBJ1-2; DNA: TGTGCCAGCAGCACCACCGGACAGGGGGCTAATGGCTACACCTTC; CDR3: CASSTTGQGANGYTF
size: NA; V: TRBV6-5; D: TRBD1; J: TRBJ1-5; DNA: TGTGCCAGCAGTTACTCAGGGGGCGCAGGTCAGCCCCAGCATTTT; CDR3: CASSYSGGAGQPQHF
size: NA; V: TRBV7-3; D: TRBD2; J: TRBJ2-3; DNA: TGTGCCAGCAGCCCGGGGCGGGGGGCGATGGATACGCAGTATTTT; CDR3: CASSPGRGAMDTQYF
size: few; V: TRBV10-1; D: NA; J: TRBJ2-7; DNA: TGCGCCAGCACGGAGGCGGGCGAAGGATGGCAGTACTTC; CDR3: CASTEAGEGWQYF
size: NA; V: TRBV9; D: TRBD1; J: TRBJ1-6; DNA: TGTGCCAGCAGCGTTGAGACAGGGGGATCACCCCTCCACTTT; CDR3: CASSVETGGSPLHF
size: NA; V: TRBV7-9; D: NA; J: TRBJ1-2; DNA: TGTGCCAGCAGCTTAGCGGTGGCGAACTATGGCTACACCTTC; CDR3: CASSLAVANYGYTF
size: NA; V: TRBV4-1; D: NA; J: TRBJ2-2; DNA: TGCGCCAGCAGCCAACCGACAGGGAACACCGGGGAGCTGTTTTTT; CDR3: CASSQPTGNTGELFF
size: NA; V: TRBV7-2; D: TRBD1; J: TRBJ2-7; DNA: TGTGCCAGCAGCTTATCCCGGGGCAGGGGGCGGGCTTACGAGCAGTACTTC; CDR3: CASSLSRGRGRAYEQYF
size: NA; V: TRBV5-5; D: TRBD2; J: TRBJ2-3; DNA: TGTGCCAGCAGCCCAAGCGGGAGGGGTACAGATACGCAGTATTTT; CDR3: CASSPSGRGTDTQYF
size: once; V: TRBV6-4; D: TRBD1; J: TRBJ2-3; DNA: TGTGCCAGCAGTGACGGGACAGGGGGTAGCACAGATACGCAGTATTTT; CDR3: CASSDGTGGSTDTQYF
size: few; V: TRBV4-1; D: NA; J: TRBJ1-2; DNA: TGCGCCAGCAGCCAGGGCATGGGCGGGGGCTATGGCTACACCTTC; CDR3: CASSQGMGGGYGYTF
size: NA; V: TRBV5-1; D: TRBD1; J: TRBJ1-5; DNA: TGCGCCAGCAGCAGGACAGGGGGCGAGGTGCAGCCCCAGCATTTT; CDR3: CASSRTGGEVQPQHF
size: NA; V: TRBV12-3/TRBV12-4; D: NA; J: TRBJ1-2; DNA: TGTGCCAGCAGTTTCGACAGGACGGGTGGCTACACCTTC; CDR3: CASSFDRTGGYTF
size: NA; V: TRBV6-2/TRBV6-3; D: TRBD2; J: TRBJ2-7; DNA: TGTGCCAGCAGTTACGTCGGTACTAGCGGGGGAGGGGAGCAGTACTTC; CDR3: CASSYVGTSGGGEQYF
size: NA; V: TRBV19; D: NA; J: TRBJ2-5; DNA: TGTGCCAGTAGTATGGCAGTCATCCTAGGCGGCGAAGAGACCCAGTACTTC; CDR3: CASSMAVILGGEETQYF
size: NA; V: TRBV25-1; D: TRBD2; J: TRBJ2-1; DNA: TGTGCCAGCAGACCTGGAGTTAGCGGGAGTGACGGGCAGTTCTTC; CDR3: CASRPGVSGSDGQFF
size: NA; V: TRBV21-1; D: NA; J: TRBJ2-3; DNA: TGTGCCAGCAGCAAGACAGGGGGCGCAGATACGCAGTATTTT; CDR3: CASSKTGGADTQYF
size: NA; V: TRBV7-9; D: NA; J: TRBJ1-6; DNA: TGTGCCAGCAGCTTTGCGTCGCGTGGCTCACCCCTCCACTTT; CDR3: CASSFASRGSPLHF
size: NA; V: TRBV5-6; D: NA; J: TRBJ1-2; DNA: TGTGCCAGCAGCTTGGTTGCGGGGCTCACTAACTATGGCTACACCTTC; CDR3: CASSLVAGLTNYGYTF
size: NA; V: TRBV27; D: NA; J: TRBJ2-3; DNA: TGTGCCAGCAGTTTTGCCAGGGATACAGATACGCAGTATTTT; CDR3: CASSFARDTDTQYF
size: NA; V: TRBV5-1; D: NA; J: TRBJ1-5; DNA: TGCGCCAGCAGCTTGGGACAGGCGGATCAGCCCCAGCATTTT; CDR3: CASSLGQADQPQHF
size: NA; V: TRBV5-4; D: NA; J: TRBJ1-5; DNA: TGTGCCAGCAGCTTGGCCTCTAGCAATCAGCCCCAGCATTTT; CDR3: CASSLASSNQPQHF
size: NA; V: TRBV2; D: NA; J: TRBJ2-7; DNA: TGTGCCAGCAGTGTGAGGGCCTACGAGCAGTACTTC; CDR3: CASSVRAYEQYF
size: NA; V: TRBV27; D: NA; J: TRBJ1-1; DNA: TGTGCCAGCAGTTTACAAACAGGGTTGACTGAAGCTTTCTTT; CDR3: CASSLQTGLTEAFF
size: NA; V: TRBV30; D: NA; J: TRBJ1-2; DNA: TGTGCCTGGAGTGTACGGACGGACTATGGCTACACCTTC; CDR3: CAWSVRTDYGYTF
size: NA; V: TRBV29-1; D: NA; J: TRBJ2-3; DNA: TGCAGCGTTGAAATACCGGGATCAGATACGCAGTATTTT; CDR3: CSVEIPGSDTQYF
size: NA; V: TRBV9; D: TRBD2; J: TRBJ2-1; DNA: TGTGCCAGCAGCGGAAGTAGCGGGAGGGCCAATGAGCAGTTCTTC; CDR3: CASSGSSGRANEQFF
size: NA; V: TRBV2; D: NA; J: TRBJ1-5; DNA: TGTGCCAGCAGTGGAATCGGGGGAGGCAATCAGCCCCAGCATTTT; CDR3: CASSGIGGGNQPQHF
size: NA; V: TRBV12-3/TRBV12-4; D: NA; J: TRBJ1-6; DNA: TGTGCCAGCAGCGATAATTCACCCCTCCACTTT; CDR3: CASSDNSPLHF
size: once; V: TRBV2; D: NA; J: TRBJ2-3; DNA: TGTGCCAGCAGTGAAACGGACTACCACACAGATACGCAGTATTTT; CDR3: CASSETDYHTDTQYF